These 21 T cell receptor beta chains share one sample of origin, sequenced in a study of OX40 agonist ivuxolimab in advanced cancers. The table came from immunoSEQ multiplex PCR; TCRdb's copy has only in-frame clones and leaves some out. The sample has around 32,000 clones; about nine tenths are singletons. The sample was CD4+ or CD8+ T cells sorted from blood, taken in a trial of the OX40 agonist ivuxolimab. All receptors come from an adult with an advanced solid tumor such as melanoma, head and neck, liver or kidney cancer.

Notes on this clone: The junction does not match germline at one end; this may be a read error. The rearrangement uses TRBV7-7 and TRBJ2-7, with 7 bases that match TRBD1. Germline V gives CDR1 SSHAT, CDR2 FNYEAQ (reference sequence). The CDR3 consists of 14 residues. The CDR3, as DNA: TGTGCTAGCAGCCCACGACAGGGAGTCACCGAGCAGTACTTC. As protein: CASSPRQGVTEQYF.

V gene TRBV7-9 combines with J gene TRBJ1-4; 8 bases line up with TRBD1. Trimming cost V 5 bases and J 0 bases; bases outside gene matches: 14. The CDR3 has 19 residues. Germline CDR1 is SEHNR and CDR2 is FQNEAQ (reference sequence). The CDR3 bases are TGTGCCAGCAGCCTCCCACCGACAGGGGCAGGGGCAACTAATGAAAAACTGTTTTTT. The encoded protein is CASSLPPTGAGATNEKLFF.

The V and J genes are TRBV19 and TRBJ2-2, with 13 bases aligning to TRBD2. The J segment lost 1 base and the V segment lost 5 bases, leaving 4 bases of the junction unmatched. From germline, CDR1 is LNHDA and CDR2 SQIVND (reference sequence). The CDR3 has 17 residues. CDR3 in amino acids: CASSSRLAGGNTGELFF. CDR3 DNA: TGTGCCAGTAGTTCTCGACTAGCGGGGGGGAACACCGGGGAGCTGTTTTTT.

The CDR3 reads CASSSGLLYEQYF. CDR3 bases: TGTGCCAGCAGTTCGGGACTCCTCTACGAGCAGTACTTC. The chain joins TRBV27 to TRBJ2-7; weak D call: TRBD2 (6 bases). Trimming stripped 4 bases from V and 3 bases from J, with 10 bases between. Germline V gene lookup returns CDR1 MNHEY and CDR2 SMNVEV (reference sequence). CDR3 size: 13 residues.

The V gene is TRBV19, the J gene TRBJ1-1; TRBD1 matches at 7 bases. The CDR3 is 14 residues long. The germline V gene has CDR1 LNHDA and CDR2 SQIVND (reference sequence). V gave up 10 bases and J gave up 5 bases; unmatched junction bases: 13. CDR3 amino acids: CATTGRDSRTEAFF. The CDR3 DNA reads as TGTGCCACCACCGGGCGGGACAGTCGGACTGAAGCTTTCTTT.

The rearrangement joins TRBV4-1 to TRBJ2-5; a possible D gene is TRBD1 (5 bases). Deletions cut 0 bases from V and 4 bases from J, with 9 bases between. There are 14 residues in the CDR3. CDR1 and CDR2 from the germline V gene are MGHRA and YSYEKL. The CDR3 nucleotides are TGCGCCAGCAGCCAAGACAGGGTAGGAGAGACCCAGTACTTC. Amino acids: CASSQDRVGETQYF.

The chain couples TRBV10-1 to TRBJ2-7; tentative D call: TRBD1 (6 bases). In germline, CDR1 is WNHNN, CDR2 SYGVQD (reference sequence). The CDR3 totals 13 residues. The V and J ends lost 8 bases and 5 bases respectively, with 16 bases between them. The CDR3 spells CASFPTGIDEQYF. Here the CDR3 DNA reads TGCGCCAGCTTTCCTACAGGGATCGACGAGCAGTACTTC.

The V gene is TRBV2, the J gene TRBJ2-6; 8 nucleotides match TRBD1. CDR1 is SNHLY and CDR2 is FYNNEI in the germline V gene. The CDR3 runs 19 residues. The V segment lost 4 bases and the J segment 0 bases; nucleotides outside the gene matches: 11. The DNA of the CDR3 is TGTGCCAGCAGTGGACCTTCAGGGGGCGTCCTCTCTGGGGCCAACGTCCTGACTTTC. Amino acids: CASSGPSGGVLSGANVLTF.

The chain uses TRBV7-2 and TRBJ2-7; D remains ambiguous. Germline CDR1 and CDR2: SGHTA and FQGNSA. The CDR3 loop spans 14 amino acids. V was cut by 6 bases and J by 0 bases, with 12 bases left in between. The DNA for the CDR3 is TGTGCCAGCAGTCCCGGGCTGGCCTCCTACGAGCAGTACTTC. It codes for CASSPGLASYEQYF.

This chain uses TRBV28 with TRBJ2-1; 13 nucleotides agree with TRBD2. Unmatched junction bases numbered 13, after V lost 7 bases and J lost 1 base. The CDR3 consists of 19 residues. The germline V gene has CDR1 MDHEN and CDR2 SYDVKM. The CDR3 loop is CASKRLGTSGVRSYNEQFF. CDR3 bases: TGTGCCAGCAAGAGACTAGGGACTAGCGGGGTTCGTTCCTACAATGAGCAGTTCTTC.

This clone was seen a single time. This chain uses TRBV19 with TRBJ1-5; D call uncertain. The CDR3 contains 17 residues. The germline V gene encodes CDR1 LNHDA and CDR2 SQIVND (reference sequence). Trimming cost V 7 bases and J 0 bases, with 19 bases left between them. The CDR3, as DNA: TGTGCCAGTAAGGCAGGCCGGGCAGAGTATAGCAATCAGCCCCAGCATTTT. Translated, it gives CASKAGRAEYSNQPQHF.

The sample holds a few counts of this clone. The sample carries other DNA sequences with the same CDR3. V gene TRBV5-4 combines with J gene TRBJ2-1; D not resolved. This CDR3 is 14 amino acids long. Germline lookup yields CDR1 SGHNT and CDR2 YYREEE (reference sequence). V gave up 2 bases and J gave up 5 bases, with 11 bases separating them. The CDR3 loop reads CASSFGPGDNEQFF. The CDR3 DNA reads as TGTGCCAGCAGCTTCGGTCCCGGAGACAATGAGCAGTTCTTC.

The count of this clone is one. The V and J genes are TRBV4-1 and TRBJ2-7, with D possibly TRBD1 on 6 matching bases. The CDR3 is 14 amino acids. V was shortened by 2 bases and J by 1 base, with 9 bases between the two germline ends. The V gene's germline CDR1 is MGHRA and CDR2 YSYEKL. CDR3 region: CASSQITGSYEQYF. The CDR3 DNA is TGCGCCAGCAGCCAAATAACAGGGTCCTACGAGCAGTACTTC.

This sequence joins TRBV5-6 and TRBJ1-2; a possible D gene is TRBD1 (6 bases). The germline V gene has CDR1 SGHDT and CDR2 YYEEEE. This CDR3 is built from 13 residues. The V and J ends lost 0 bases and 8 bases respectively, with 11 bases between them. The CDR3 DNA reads TGTGCCAGCAGCTTGGGGCAGGGGAACGGCTACACCTTC. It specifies CASSLGQGNGYTF.

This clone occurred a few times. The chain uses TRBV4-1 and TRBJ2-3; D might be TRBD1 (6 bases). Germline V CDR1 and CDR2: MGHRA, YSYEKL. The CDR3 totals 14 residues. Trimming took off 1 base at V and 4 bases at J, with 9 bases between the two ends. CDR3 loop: CASSQVAGADTQYF. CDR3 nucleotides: TGCGCCAGCAGCCAAGTGGCAGGGGCAGATACGCAGTATTTT.

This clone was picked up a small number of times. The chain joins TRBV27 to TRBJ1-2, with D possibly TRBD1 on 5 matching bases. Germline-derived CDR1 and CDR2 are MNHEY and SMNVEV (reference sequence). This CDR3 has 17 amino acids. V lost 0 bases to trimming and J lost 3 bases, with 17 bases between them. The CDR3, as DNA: TGTGCCAGCAGTTTATCGAGGGGTGCCACATCGTACTATGGCTACACCTTC. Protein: CASSLSRGATSYYGYTF.

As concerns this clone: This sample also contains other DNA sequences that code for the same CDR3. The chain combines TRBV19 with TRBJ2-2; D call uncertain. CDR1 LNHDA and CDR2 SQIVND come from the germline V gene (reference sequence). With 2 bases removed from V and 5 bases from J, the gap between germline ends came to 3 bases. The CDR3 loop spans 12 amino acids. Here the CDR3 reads CASSISTGELFF. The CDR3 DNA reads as TGTGCCAGTAGTATAAGTACCGGGGAGCTGTTTTTT. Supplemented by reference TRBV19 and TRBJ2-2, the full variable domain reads DGGITQSPKYLFRKEGQNVTLSCEQNLNHDAMYWYRQDPGQGLRLIYYSQIVNDFQKGDIAEGYSVSREKKESFPLTVTSAQKNPTAFYLCASSISTGELFFGEGSRLTVL.

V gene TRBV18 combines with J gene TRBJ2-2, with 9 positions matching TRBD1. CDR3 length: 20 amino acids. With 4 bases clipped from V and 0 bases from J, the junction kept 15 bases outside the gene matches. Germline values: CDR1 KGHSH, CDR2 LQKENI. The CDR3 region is CASSRTGQGLFNANTGELFF. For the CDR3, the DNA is TGTGCCAGCTCACGGACGGGACAGGGACTATTTAACGCGAACACCGGGGAGCTGTTTTTT. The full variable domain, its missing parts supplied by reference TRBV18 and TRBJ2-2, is NAGVMQNPRHLVRRRGQEARLRCSPMKGHSHVYWYRQLPEEGLKFMVYLQKENIIDESGMPKERFSAEFPKEGPSILRIQQVVRGDSAAYFCASSRTGQGLFNANTGELFFGEGSRLTVL.

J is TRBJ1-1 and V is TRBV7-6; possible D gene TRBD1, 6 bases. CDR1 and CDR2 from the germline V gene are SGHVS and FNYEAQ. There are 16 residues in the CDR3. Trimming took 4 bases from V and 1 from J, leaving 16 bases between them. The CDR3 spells CASSSSGTLTNTEAFF. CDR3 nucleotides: TGTGCCAGCAGCTCCTCCGGGACATTAACGAACACTGAAGCTTTCTTT.

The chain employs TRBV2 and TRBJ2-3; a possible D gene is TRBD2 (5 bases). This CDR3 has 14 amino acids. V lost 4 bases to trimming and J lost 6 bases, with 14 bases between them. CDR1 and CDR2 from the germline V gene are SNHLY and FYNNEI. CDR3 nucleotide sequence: TGTGCCAGCAGTGCCGGGGTACGGGCGGATACGCAGTATTTT. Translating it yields CASSAGVRADTQYF.

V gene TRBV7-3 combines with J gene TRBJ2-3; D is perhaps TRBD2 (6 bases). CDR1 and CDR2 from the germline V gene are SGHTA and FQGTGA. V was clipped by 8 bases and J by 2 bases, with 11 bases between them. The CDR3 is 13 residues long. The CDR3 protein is CASAAGLTDTQYF. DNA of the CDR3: TGTGCCAGCGCGGCGGGACTCACAGATACGCAGTATTTT.